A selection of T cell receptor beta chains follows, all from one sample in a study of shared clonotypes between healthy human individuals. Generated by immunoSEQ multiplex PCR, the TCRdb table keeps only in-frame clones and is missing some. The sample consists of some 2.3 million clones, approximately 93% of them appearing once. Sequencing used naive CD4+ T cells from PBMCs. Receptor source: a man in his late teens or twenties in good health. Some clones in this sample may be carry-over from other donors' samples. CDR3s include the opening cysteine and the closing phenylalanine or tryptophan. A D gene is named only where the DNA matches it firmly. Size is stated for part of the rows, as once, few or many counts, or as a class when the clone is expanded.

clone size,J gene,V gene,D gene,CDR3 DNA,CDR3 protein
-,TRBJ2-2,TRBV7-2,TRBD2,TGTGCCAGCAGCTTATGGGGAGGGGTTGGCACCGGGGAGCTGTTTTTT,CASSLWGGVGTGELFF
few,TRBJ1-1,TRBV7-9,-,TGTGCCAGCAGCTTAAGGGGCCTGAACACTGAAGCTTTCTTT,CASSLRGLNTEAFF
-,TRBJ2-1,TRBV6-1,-,TGTGCCAGCAGTTGGGGGTCCTTAGGTGAGCAGTTCTTC,CASSWGSLGEQFF
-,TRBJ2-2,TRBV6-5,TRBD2,TGTGCCAGCAGTTCCCCCGGACTAGGGGAGGGGGAGCTGTTTTTT,CASSSPGLGEGELFF
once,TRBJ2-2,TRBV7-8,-,TGTGCCAGCAGCCGTCGAAGGAGGGGGGCCCCCGGGGAGCTGTTTTTT,CASSRRRRGAPGELFF
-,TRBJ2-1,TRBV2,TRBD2,TGTGCCAGCACCCGTGGAGGGGCGGGAGAGCCCGATGAGCAGTTCTTC,CASTRGGAGEPDEQFF
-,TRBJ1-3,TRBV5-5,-,TGTGCCAGCAGTCCGGATCTCCTCTCTGGAAACACCATATATTTT,CASSPDLLSGNTIYF
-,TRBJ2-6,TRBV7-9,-,TGTGCCACCTCCCCGGAGCGCCTTTGGGGTGGGGCCAACGTCCTGACTTTC,CATSPERLWGGANVLTF
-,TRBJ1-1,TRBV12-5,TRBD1,TGTGCTAGTGGTTTGAAGACAGGGATTGGCACTGAAGCTTTCTTT,CASGLKTGIGTEAFF
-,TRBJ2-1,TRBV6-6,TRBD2,TGTGCCAGCAGCTCGCTAGCGGGGGGTAACAATGAGCAGTTCTTC,CASSSLAGGNNEQFF
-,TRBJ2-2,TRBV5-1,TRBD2,TGCGCCAGCAGCCCCCGGACTAGCGGAAACACCGGGGAGCTGTTTTTT,CASSPRTSGNTGELFF
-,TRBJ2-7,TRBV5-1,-,TGCGCCAGCAGCTTGGTTCCGGGGGACCACGAGCAGTACTTC,CASSLVPGDHEQYF
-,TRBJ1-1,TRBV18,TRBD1,TGTGCCAGCTCACCGGGACAGTTTAACACTGAAGCTTTCTTT,CASSPGQFNTEAFF
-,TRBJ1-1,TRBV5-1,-,TGCGCCAGCAGCTTGGATTCGGAGGGGGGGCTGGCTTTCTTT,CASSLDSEGGLAFF
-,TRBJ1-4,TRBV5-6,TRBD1,TGTGCCAGCAGCTTGGCCTTGACAGGGCCGAATGAAAAACTGTTTTTT,CASSLALTGPNEKLFF
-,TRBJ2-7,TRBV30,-,TGTGCCTGGACCACCGGCGCCGGGACGGGATCCTACGAGCAGTACTTC,CAWTTGAGTGSYEQYF
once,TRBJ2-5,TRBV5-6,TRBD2,TGTGCCAGCAGCTTCGGACTAGCGGGAGGGGGAGAGACCCAGTACTTC,CASSFGLAGGGETQYF
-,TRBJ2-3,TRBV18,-,TGTGCCAGCTCACCTCCAGGAACGCAGTATTTT,CASSPPGTQYF
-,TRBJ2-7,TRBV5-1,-,TGCGCCAGCGGAATGCTCGGGTCCTACGAGCAGTACTTC,CASGMLGSYEQYF
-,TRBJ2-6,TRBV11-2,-,TGTGCCAGCAGCACTGGACTGTGGAGATTTTTC,CASSTGLWRFF
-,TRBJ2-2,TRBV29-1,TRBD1,TGCAGCGTGGGACAGGGCGACACCGGGGAGCTGTTTTTT,CSVGQGDTGELFF
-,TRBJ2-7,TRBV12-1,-,TGTGCCAGCAGCACCCGGGACTCCATGGACTCCTACGAGCAGTACTTC,CASSTRDSMDSYEQYF
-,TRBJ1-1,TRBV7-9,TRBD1,TGTGCCAGCAGCTTAGAGGGAGGGGGCTGGTCTGAAGCTTTCTTT,CASSLEGGGWSEAFF
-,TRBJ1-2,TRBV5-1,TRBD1,TGCGCCAGCAGCTACCTACAGGGGAACTATGGCTACACCTTC,CASSYLQGNYGYTF
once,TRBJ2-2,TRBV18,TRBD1,TGTGCCAGCTCGCCTAAACAGGGGGCTATCGGCGGGGAGCTGTTTTTT,CASSPKQGAIGGELFF
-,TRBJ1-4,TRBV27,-,TGTGCCAGCAGTTTTAAGGGGGGCGCGACTAATGAAAAACTGTTTTTT,CASSFKGGATNEKLFF
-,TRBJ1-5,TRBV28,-,TGTGCCAGCAGTTTGCCTCCAATCCGTGGGTATAGCAATCAGCCCCAGCATTTT,CASSLPPIRGYSNQPQHF
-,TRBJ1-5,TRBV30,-,TGTGCCTGGAGTGTCGGTGGTGTTAATCAGCCCCAGCATTTT,CAWSVGGVNQPQHF
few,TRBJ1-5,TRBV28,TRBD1,TGTGCCACCCGACAGGGGGGACAGCCCCAGCATTTT,CATRQGGQPQHF
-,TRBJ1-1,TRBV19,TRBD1,TGTGCCAGTAGTATAGGTCAGGGGGCGCGAACTGAAGCTTTCTTT,CASSIGQGARTEAFF
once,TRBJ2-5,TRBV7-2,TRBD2,TGTGCCAGCAGCTTAGTGGGGACTATAAAAGAGACCCAGTACTTC,CASSLVGTIKETQYF
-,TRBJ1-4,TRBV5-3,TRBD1,TGTGCCAGAAGCGAAACAGGGGAAACTAATGAAAAACTGTTTTTT,CARSETGETNEKLFF
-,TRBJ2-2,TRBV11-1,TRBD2,TGTGCCAGCAGCTTAGAGGGGCTAGCGGGTAACACCGGGGAGCTGTTTTTT,CASSLEGLAGNTGELFF
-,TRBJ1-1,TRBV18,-,TGTGCCAGCTCACCGGACATCTGGGGTGCTTTCTTT,CASSPDIWGAFF
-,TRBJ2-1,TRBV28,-,TGTGCCAGCGGGCAAAACAATGAGCAGTTCTTC,CASGQNNEQFF
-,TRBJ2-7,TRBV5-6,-,TGTGCCAGCAGCACCCGGCTTGAGCAGTACTTC,CASSTRLEQYF
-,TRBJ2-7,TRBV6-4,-,TGTGCCAGCACCCTGACGCCAGAAACCTCCTACGAGCAGTACTTC,CASTLTPETSYEQYF